This T cell receptor beta chain came from a study of CD8 T cells in Susac syndrome. The V gene's germline CDR1 is SGHRS and CDR2 YFSETQ. With V trimmed by 3 bases and J by 8 bases, 12 bases remained unmatched. The CDR3 is made up of 16 amino acids. It was with random hexamers that about 0.45 to 1 ug RNA was reverse transcribed. MiXCR, applied by TCRdb to the immunoSEQ multiplex PCR reads, yields one record per CDR3 protein. The table records some 120,000 distinct CDR3 sequences, around 94% of them present only once. Healthy donors were controls matched for age and sex. Sequencing was carried out using CD4+ T cells from PBMCs. The rearrangement joins TRBV5-1 to TRBJ2-1; TRBD2 aligns across 9 bases. The TCR originated in a human donor in good health. The CDR3 coding sequence is TGCGCCAGCAGCTCGGGACTAGCCGGAGCAATAGATGAGCAGTTCTTC. It codes for CASSSGLAGAIDEQFF. Based on the CDR3 plus reference TRBV5-1 and TRBJ2-1, the full variable domain is KAGVTQTPRYLIKTRGQQVTLSCSPISGHRSVSWYQQTPGQGLQFLFEYFSETQRNKGNFPGRFSGRQFSNSRSEMNVSTLELGDSALYLCASSSGLAGAIDEQFFGPGTRLTVL.